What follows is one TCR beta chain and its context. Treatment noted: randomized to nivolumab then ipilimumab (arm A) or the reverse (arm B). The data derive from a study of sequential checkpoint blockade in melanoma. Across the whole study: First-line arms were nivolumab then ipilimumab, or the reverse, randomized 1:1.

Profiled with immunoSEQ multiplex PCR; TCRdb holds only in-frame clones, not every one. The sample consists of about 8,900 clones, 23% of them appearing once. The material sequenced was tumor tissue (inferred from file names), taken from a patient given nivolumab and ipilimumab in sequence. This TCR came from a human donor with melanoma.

The CDR3, as DNA: TGTGCCAGCCGGGAGGCTGGAAACACCATATATTTT. This encodes CASREAGNTIYF. V usage is TRBV19 and J usage is TRBJ1-3; D is ambiguous. V gave up 9 bases and J gave up 2 bases, with 8 bases separating them. The CDR3 spans 12 residues. Germline-derived CDR1 and CDR2 are LNHDA and SQIVND (reference sequence).